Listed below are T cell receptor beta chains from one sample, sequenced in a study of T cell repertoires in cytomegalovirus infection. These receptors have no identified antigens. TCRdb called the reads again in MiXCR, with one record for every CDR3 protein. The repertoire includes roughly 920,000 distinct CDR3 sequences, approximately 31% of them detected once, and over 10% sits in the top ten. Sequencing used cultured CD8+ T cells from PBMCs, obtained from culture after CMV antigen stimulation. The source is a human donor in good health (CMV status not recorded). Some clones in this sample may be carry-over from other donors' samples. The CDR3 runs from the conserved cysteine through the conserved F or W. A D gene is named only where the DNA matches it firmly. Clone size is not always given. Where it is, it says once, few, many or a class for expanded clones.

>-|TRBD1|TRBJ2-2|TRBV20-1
CSARDVGQALTGELFF
TGCAGTGCTAGAGATGTGGGACAGGCGTTGACCGGGGAGCTGTTTTTT
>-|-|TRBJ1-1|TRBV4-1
CASSTLGRMVEAFF
TGCGCCAGCTCTACCCTCGGGCGGATGGTCGAAGCTTTCTTT
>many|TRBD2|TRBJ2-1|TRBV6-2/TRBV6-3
CASTDGLAGESLFF
TGTGCCAGCACCGACGGGCTAGCGGGGGAGTCCTTGTTCTTC
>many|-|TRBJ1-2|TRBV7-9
CASSSGTYGYTF
TGTGCCAGCAGCTCGGGAACCTATGGCTACACCTTC
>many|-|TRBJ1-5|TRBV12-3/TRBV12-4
CASSLRAGSNQPQHF
TGTGCCAGCAGTTTAAGGGCGGGTAGCAATCAGCCCCAGCATTTT
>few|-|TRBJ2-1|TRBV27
CASSFMSTYNEQFF
TGTGCCAGCAGTTTCATGAGTACCTACAATGAGCAGTTCTTC
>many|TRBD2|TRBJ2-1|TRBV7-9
CASSLGEGPILNNEQFF
TGTGCCAGCAGCTTAGGGGAGGGACCTATTCTAAACAATGAGCAGTTCTTC
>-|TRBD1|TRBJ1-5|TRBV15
CATSRDWDRHSNQPQHF
TGTGCCACCAGCAGAGACTGGGACAGGCATAGCAATCAGCCCCAGCATTTT
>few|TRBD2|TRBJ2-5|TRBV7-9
CASSPYRSGETQETQYF
TGTGCCAGCAGCCCATATCGCAGCGGGGAAACACAAGAGACCCAGTACTTC
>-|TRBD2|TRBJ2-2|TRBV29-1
CSVPGTRVSGELFF
TGCAGCGTACCCGGGACTAGAGTATCCGGGGAGCTGTTTTTT
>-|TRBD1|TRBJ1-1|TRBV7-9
CASSFMQGVVNTEAFF
TGTGCCAGCAGCTTTATGCAGGGGGTAGTGAACACTGAAGCTTTCTTT
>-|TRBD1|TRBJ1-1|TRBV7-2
CASSLGQDRGLVGAEAFF
TGTGCCAGCAGCTTAGGTCAGGACAGGGGGCTCGTCGGCGCTGAAGCTTTCTTT
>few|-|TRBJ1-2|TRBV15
CATTTDFRDGYTF
TGTGCCACCACAACAGATTTTAGGGATGGCTACACCTTC
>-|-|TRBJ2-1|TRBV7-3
CASSPLTGNEQFF
TGTGCCAGCAGCCCCCTGACCGGCAATGAGCAGTTCTTC
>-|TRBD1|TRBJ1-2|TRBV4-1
CASSQATGNYGYTF
TGTGCCAGCAGCCAAGCGACAGGGAACTATGGCTACACCTTC
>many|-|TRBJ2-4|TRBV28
CASSFQVEGGPKNIQYF
TGTGCCAGCAGTTTCCAGGTGGAGGGGGGCCCCAAAAACATTCAGTACTTC
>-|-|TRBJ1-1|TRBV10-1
CASSNKDRTEAFF
TGCGCCAGCAGCAACAAGGACCGGACTGAAGCTTTCTTT
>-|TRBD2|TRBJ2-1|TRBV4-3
CASSHSAGGDYNEQFF
TGCGCCAGCAGCCACTCTGCGGGGGGCGACTACAATGAGCAGTTCTTC
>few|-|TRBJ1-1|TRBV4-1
CASSQGMVGTEAFF
TGCGCCAGCAGCCAAGGCATGGTGGGGACTGAAGCTTTCTTT
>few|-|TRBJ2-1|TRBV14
CASSQDSDGLYNEQFF
TGTGCCAGCAGCCAAGATTCGGACGGATTATACAATGAGCAGTTCTTC
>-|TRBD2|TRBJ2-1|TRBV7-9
CASSIRRGEGNEQFF
TGTGCCAGCAGCATCCGTCGGGGGGAAGGCAATGAGCAGTTCTTC
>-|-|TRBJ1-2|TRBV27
CASSSGTTYGYTF
TGTGCCAGCAGTTCCGGGACAACCTATGGCTACACCTTC
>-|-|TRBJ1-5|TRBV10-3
CAISEEIGASNQPQHF
TGTGCCATCAGTGAAGAGATAGGGGCGAGCAATCAGCCCCAGCATTTT
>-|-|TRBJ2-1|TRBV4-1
CASSQALKTGEGEQFF
TGCGCCAGCAGCCAGGCCTTGAAGACAGGGGAGGGTGAGCAGTTCTTC
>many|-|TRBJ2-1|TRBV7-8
CATEGGPYNEQFF
TGTGCCACCGAGGGTGGCCCTTACAATGAGCAGTTCTTC
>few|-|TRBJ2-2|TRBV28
CASLGGIDGELFF
TGTGCCAGTCTCGGCGGTATCGACGGGGAGCTGTTTTTT
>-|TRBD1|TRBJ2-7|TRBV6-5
CASSFTPGQGTYEQYF
TGTGCCAGCAGCTTTACACCGGGACAGGGGACCTACGAGCAGTACTTC
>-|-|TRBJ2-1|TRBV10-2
CASSESGVTSYNEQFF
TGCGCCAGCAGTGAGTCGGGGGTTACCTCCTACAATGAGCAGTTCTTC
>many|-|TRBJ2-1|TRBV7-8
CASSLWGGAGDEQFF
TGTGCCAGCAGCTTATGGGGGGGGGCAGGGGATGAGCAGTTCTTC
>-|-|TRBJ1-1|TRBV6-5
CASSSNRGAEAFF
TGTGCCAGCAGTTCGAATCGGGGGGCTGAAGCTTTCTTT
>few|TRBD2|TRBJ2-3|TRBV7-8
CASSLAQTSGDTDTQYF
TGTGCCAGCAGCTTAGCGCAAACTAGCGGGGACACAGATACGCAGTATTTT
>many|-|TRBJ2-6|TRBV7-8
CASSLPGVASGANVLTF
TGTGCCAGCAGCTTACCGGGGGTCGCCTCTGGGGCCAACGTCCTGACTTTC
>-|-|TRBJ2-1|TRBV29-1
CSVEDLEAGLTSYNEQFF
TGCAGCGTTGAAGATCTGGAAGCGGGCCTTACCTCCTACAATGAGCAGTTCTTC
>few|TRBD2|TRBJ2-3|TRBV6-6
CASSYYPRGGSTDTQYF
TGTGCCAGCAGTTACTACCCCCGCGGGGGGAGCACAGATACGCAGTATTTT
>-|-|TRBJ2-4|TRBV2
CASEGLAKNIQYF
TGTGCCAGCGAGGGATTAGCCAAAAACATTCAGTACTTC
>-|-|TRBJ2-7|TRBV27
CASSARTGAYEQYF
TGTGCCAGCAGTGCCCGGACGGGAGCCTACGAGCAGTACTTC
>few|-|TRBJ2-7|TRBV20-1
CSFPGINPYEQYF
TGCAGCTTTCCGGGGATCAACCCCTACGAGCAGTACTTC
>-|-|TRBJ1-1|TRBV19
CATSPGSGTEAFF
TGTGCCACCAGCCCTGGGAGCGGCACTGAAGCTTTCTTT
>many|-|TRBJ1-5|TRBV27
CASSPRVYSNQPQHF
TGTGCCAGCAGTCCCCGAGTCTATAGCAATCAGCCCCAGCATTTT
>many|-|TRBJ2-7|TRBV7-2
CASSLEGGPAYEQYF
TGTGCCAGCAGCTTAGAGGGGGGGCCGGCCTACGAGCAGTACTTC
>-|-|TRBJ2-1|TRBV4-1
CASSQDWGLLVNEQFF
TGCGCCAGCAGCCAAGATTGGGGCCTCCTGGTCAATGAGCAGTTCTTC
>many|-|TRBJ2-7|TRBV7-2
CASSSPEGRSSYEQYF
TGTGCCAGCAGCTCCCCTGAGGGCAGGAGCTCCTACGAGCAGTACTTC
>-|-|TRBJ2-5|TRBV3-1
CASNDPYSAETQYF
TGTGCCAGCAACGATCCGTACTCCGCAGAGACCCAGTACTTC
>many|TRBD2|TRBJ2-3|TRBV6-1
CASSDPVRGGTDTQYF
TGTGCCAGCAGTGACCCCGTGCGGGGGGGCACAGATACGCAGTATTTT
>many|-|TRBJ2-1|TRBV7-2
CASTIGDSYNEQFF
TGTGCCAGCACCATAGGGGACTCCTACAATGAGCAGTTCTTC
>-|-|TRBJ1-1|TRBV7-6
CASTQGFPPEAFF
TGTGCCAGCACACAGGGTTTCCCCCCTGAAGCTTTCTTT
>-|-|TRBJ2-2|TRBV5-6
CASSWVTGELFF
TGTGCCAGCAGCTGGGTCACCGGGGAGCTGTTTTTT
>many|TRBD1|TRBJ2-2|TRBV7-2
CASNVPGQTYTGELFF
TGTGCCAGCAACGTTCCGGGACAGACCTACACCGGGGAGCTGTTTTTT
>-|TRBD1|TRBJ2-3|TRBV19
CASSIGTGNTDTQYF
TGTGCCAGTAGTATTGGGACAGGAAACACAGATACGCAGTATTTT
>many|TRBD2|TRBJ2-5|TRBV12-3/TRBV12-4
CASTRRTSDETQYF
TGTGCCAGCACTCGGAGGACTAGCGATGAGACCCAGTACTTC
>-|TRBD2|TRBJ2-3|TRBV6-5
CANRPQLAGATDTQYF
TGTGCCAACAGACCACAACTAGCGGGGGCCACAGATACGCAGTATTTT
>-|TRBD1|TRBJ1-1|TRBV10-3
CAISDPDRGMNTEAFF
TGTGCCATCAGTGATCCGGACAGGGGAATGAACACTGAAGCTTTCTTT
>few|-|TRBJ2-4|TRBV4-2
CASSQEAPGLAKNIQYF
TGTGCCAGCAGCCAAGAGGCACCGGGGTTAGCCAAAAACATTCAGTACTTC
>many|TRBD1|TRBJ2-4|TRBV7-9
CASQWDRDPRAKNIQYF
TGTGCCAGCCAATGGGACAGGGACCCAAGGGCCAAAAACATTCAGTACTTC
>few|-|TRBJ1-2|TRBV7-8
CASSLATPSASSGYTF
TGTGCCAGCAGCTTGGCGACCCCGTCCGCATCTAGTGGCTACACCTTC
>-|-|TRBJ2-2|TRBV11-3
CASSFVTGVLFF
TGTGCCAGCAGCTTCGTGACCGGAGTACTGTTTTTT
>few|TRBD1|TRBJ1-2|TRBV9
CASSSKASGQGSLGYTF
TGTGCCAGCAGCTCCAAGGCCTCGGGACAGGGCTCTCTTGGCTACACCTTC
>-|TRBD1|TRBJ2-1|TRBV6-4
CASSDSIRTGGLSSYNEQFF
TGTGCCAGCAGTGACTCGATAAGGACAGGGGGCCTAAGCTCCTACAATGAGCAGTTCTTC